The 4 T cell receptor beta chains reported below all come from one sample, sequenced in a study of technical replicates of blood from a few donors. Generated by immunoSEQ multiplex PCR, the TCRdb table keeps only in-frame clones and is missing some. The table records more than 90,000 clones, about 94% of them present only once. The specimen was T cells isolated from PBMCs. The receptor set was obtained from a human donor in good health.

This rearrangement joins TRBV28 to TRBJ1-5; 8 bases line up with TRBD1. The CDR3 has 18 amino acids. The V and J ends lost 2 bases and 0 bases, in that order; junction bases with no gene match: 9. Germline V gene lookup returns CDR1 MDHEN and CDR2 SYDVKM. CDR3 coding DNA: TGTGCCAGCAGTTTACAGGGGGCAAAAACGGTTAGCAATCAGCCCCAGCATTTT. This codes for CASSLQGAKTVSNQPQHF. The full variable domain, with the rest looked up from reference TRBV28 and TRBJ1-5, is DVKVTQSSRYLVKRTGEKVFLECVQDMDHENMFWYRQDPGLGLRLIYFSYDVKMKEKGDIPEGYSVSREKKERFSLILESASTNQTSMYLCASSLQGAKTVSNQPQHFGDGTRLSIL.

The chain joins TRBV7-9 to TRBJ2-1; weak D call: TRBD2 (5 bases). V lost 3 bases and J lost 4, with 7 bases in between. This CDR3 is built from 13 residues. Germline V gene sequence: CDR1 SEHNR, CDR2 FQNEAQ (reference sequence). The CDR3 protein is CASSFGEYNEQFF. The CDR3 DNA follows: TGTGCCAGCAGCTTCGGGGAGTACAATGAGCAGTTCTTC.

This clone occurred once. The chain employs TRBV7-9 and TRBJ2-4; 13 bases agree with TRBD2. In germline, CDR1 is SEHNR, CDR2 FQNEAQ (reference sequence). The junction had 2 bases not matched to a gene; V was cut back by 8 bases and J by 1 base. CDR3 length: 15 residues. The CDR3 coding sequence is TGTGCCAGCGGACTAGCGGGAGAGGCCAAAAACATTCAGTACTTC. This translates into CASGLAGEAKNIQYF.

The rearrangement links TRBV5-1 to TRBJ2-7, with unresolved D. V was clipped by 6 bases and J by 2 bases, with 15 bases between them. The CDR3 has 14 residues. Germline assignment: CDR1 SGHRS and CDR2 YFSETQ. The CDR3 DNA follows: TGCGCCAGCACCCCAAGCCCCGCCACCTACGAGCAGTACTTC. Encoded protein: CASTPSPATYEQYF.